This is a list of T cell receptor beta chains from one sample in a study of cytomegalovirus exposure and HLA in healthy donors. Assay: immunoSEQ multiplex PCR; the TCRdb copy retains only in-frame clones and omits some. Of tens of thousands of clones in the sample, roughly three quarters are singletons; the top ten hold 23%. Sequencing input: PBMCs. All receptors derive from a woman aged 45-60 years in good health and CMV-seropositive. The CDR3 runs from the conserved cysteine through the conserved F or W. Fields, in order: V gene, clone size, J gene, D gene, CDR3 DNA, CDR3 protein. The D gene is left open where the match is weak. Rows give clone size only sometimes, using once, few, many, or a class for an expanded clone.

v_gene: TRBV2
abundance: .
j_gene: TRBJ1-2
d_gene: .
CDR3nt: TGTGCCAGCAGGAGACCGGGAGCTCTGGGCTACACCTTC
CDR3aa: CASRRPGALGYTF

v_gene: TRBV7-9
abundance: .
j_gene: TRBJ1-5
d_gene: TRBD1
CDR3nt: TGTGCCAGCAGCTCCACAGGGGTGAGCAATCAGCCCCAGCATTTT
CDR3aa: CASSSTGVSNQPQHF

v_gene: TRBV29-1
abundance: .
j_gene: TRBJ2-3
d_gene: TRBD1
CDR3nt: TGCAGCGTTGGGACAGGGGGGACAGATACGCAGTATTTT
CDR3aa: CSVGTGGTDTQYF

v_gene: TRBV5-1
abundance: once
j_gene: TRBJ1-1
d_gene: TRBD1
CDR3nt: TGCGCCAGCAGCGAGGGACAGGGGCCTTCGAACACTGAAGCTTTCTTT
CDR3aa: CASSEGQGPSNTEAFF

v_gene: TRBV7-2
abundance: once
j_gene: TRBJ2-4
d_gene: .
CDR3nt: TGTGCCAGCAGCTCTTTAAACATTCAGTACTTC
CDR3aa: CASSSLNIQYF

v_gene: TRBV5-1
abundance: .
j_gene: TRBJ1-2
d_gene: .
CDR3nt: TGCGCCAGCAGCTTGGGGAGCGAGGGCGATGGCTACACCTTC
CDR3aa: CASSLGSEGDGYTF

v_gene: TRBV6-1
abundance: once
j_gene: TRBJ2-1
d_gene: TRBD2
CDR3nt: TGTGCCAGCAGTGGAGGGCTAGCGGGGGGCCTGGTTGTTGAGCAGTTCTTC
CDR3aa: CASSGGLAGGLVVEQFF

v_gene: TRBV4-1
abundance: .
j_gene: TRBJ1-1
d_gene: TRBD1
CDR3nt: TGCGCCAGCAGCCCCTCCGGGACAGGGCCGGACACTGAAGCTTTCTTT
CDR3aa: CASSPSGTGPDTEAFF

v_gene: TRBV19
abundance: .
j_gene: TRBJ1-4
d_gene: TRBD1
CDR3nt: TGTGCCAGTAGTTCCGGACAGGCAACTAATGAAAAACTGTTTTTT
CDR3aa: CASSSGQATNEKLFF

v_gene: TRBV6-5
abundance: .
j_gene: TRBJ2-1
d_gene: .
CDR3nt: TGTGCCAGCAGTTACGCGGAGGCTAGCTCCTACAATGAGCAGTTCTTC
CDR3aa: CASSYAEASSYNEQFF

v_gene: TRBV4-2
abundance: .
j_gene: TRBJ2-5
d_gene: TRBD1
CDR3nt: TGTGCCAGCAGCCAAGGGGGCGGGACAGGGGTAGAGACCCAGTACTTC
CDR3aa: CASSQGGGTGVETQYF

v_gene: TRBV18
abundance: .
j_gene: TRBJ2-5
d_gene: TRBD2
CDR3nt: TGTGCCAGCTCACCACTAGCGGGGACTCAAGAGACCCAGTACTTC
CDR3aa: CASSPLAGTQETQYF

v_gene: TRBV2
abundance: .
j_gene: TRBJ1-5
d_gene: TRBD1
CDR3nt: TGTGCCAGCGCTCCGGGACAGGGTAATCAGCCCCAGCATTTT
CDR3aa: CASAPGQGNQPQHF

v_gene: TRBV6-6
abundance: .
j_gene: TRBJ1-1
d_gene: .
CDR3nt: TGTGCCAGCAGTTATGGACAGAACACTGAAGCTTTCTTT
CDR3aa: CASSYGQNTEAFF

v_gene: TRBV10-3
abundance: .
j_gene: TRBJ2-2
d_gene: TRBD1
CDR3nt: TGTGCCATCATAGGGGGCAGCACCGGGGAGCTGTTTTTT
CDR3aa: CAIIGGSTGELFF

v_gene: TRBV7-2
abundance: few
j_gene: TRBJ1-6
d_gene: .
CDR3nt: TGTGCCAGCAGCTTAAGACAGTATAATTCACCCCTCCACTTT
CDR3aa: CASSLRQYNSPLHF

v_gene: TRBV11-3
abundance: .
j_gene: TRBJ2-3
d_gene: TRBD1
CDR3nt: TGTGCCAGCAGCTCCGCCGAGGGGGCTACGCAGTATTTT
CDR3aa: CASSSAEGATQYF

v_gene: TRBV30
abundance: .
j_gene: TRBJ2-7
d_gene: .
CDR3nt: TGTGCCTGGAGGGAGGCCCCTTCCTCCTACGAGCAGTACTTC
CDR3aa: CAWREAPSSYEQYF

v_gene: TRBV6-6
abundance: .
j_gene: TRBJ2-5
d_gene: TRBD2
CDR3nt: TGTGCGGCGGCGGGGGAACTCGGTGGGACCCAGTACTTC
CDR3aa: CAAAGELGGTQYF

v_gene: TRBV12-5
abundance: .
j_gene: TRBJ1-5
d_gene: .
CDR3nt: TGTGCTAGTGCCTCAGGGTACAGCAATCAGCCCCAGCATTTT
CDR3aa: CASASGYSNQPQHF

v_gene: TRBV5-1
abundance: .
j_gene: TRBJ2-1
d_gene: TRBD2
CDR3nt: TGCGCCAGCAGCTTCTCAGCGGGAGGATACAATGAGCAGTTCTTC
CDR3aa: CASSFSAGGYNEQFF

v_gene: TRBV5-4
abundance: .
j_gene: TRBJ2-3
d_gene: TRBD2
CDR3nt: TGTGCCAGCAGCCTTCGACTAGCGGGAGGGGGCACAGATACGCAGTATTTT
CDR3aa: CASSLRLAGGGTDTQYF